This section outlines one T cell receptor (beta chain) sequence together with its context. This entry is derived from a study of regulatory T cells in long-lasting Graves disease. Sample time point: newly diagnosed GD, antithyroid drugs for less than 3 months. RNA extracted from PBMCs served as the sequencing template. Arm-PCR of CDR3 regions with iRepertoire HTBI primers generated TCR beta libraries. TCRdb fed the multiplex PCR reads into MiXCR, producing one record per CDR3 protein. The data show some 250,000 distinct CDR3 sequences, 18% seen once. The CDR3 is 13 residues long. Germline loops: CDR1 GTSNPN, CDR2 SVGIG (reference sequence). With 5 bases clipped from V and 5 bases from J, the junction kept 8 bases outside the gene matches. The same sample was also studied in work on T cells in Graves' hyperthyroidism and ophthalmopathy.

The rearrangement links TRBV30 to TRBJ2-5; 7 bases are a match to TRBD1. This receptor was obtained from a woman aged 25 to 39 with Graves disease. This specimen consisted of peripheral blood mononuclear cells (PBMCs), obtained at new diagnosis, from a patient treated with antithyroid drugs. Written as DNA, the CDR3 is TGTGCCTGGTCGCGCGAGGGGGCTGAGACCCAGTACTTC. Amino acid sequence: CAWSREGAETQYF.